This T cell receptor beta chain is drawn from a study of blood T cell repertoires in COVID-19. About the research overall: The United States, Italy and Spain were the sources of the acute and convalescent COVID-19 samples. T cells, B-cell-depleted T cells, or PBMCs provided the cDNA or gDNA that served as material.

Authors' methods: Reference gene primer amplification gave estimated nucleated cell counts. Measured with immunoSEQ multiplex PCR; TCRdb has only the in-frame clones, and not every one. V and J calls and clone size are as listed in that table; D and trimming were resolved from the DNA. The repertoire holds about 360,000 clones, with around 90% as singletons. This CDR3 is 15 amino acids long. V was shortened by 4 bases and J by 6 bases, with 17 bases between the two germline ends. The germline V gene encodes CDR1 MNHEY and CDR2 SMNVEV (reference sequence). This TCR derives from a human donor in a cohort sampled during active COVID-19. The chain couples TRBV27 to TRBJ2-3; a weak D match, TRBD2 (5 bases). Sequenced material: peripheral blood. The chain's CDR3 is CASSYRKGLGDTQYF. The CDR3 region has the DNA TGTGCCAGCAGTTACCGGAAAGGACTCGGGGATACGCAGTATTTT.